This T cell receptor beta chain was identified in a study of long-term antiretroviral therapy in people with HIV. Findings of the study overall: The repertoire was dominated at all time points by clones expanded before ART.

To note about this clone: What it binds is unknown.

The trim removed 6 bases at V and 2 bases at J, leaving 7 bases unmatched. Germline CDR1 reads ENHRY; CDR2 reads SYGVKD. The CDR3 spans 15 residues. The immunoSEQ assay was v3.0, run at survey level. This table comes from immunoSEQ multiplex PCR, and its TCRdb copy is limited to in-frame clones, with some not included. The sample carries over 30,000 clones, around 97% recorded once. Sequenced material: unsorted PBMCs, taken 7.6 years after starting antiretroviral therapy. The J gene is TRBJ2-3, the V gene TRBV10-3; 8 nucleotides align to TRBD1. This TCR was recovered from a man aged 25 to 45 with HIV. DNA of the CDR3: TGTGCCATCAGGGGACAGGACCCTCCCACAGATACGCAGTATTTT. Its translation is CAIRGQDPPTDTQYF.